The 18 T cell receptor beta chains below come from one sample, sequenced in a study of cytomegalovirus exposure and HLA in healthy donors. A multiplex PCR was run with 60 Vbeta primers and 13 Jbeta primers. Produced via immunoSEQ multiplex PCR; TCRdb's table is partial and in-frame only. The sample carries roughly 100,000 clones, about 79% recorded once. Sequencing was done on a sample of PBMCs. Receptors originate from a male donor in good health and CMV-seropositive.

This clone has just one count. The rearrangement uses TRBV30 and TRBJ1-1; D unresolved. V was clipped by 1 base and J by 7 bases, with 16 bases between them. The CDR3 totals 14 residues. Germline CDR1 reads GTSNPN; CDR2 reads SVGIG (reference sequence). The DNA for the CDR3 is TGTGCCTGGAGTGGCGCAACAGCCGATAATGAAGCTTTCTTT. It specifies CAWSGATADNEAFF.

The chain links TRBV7-9 to TRBJ2-1; 10 nucleotides match TRBD2. From germline, CDR1 is SEHNR and CDR2 FQNEAQ (reference sequence). The V and J ends lost 2 bases and 5 bases, in that order; junction bases with no gene match: 9. The CDR3 is 17 residues long. In nucleotides, the CDR3 is TGTGCCAGCAGCTTAAGCAGCGGGGGGGCCTATGACAATGAGCAGTTCTTC. Translating gives CASSLSSGGAYDNEQFF.

This rearrangement joins TRBV18 to TRBJ2-7; a weak D match, TRBD2 (5 bases). The V end lost 2 bases, the J end lost 6 bases, and 11 bases lay between the germline ends. Germline V gene sequence: CDR1 KGHSH, CDR2 LQKENI. The CDR3 consists of 13 residues. CDR3 region: CASSPEGRPEQYF. The CDR3 bases are TGTGCCAGCTCACCAGAGGGCCGGCCCGAGCAGTACTTC.

The chain links TRBV5-1 to TRBJ1-1; D is ambiguous. This CDR3 contains 15 residues. Germline lookup yields CDR1 SGHRS and CDR2 YFSETQ. Trimming pared 6 bases from V and 2 bases from J, leaving 17 bases between. The DNA of the CDR3 is TGCGCCAGCAATCCCCTCGCCGGACTCAACACTGAAGCTTTCTTT. It codes for CASNPLAGLNTEAFF.

The V and J genes are TRBV4-1 and TRBJ2-4, with 10 bases aligning to TRBD2. Trimming at V came to 3 bases and at J to 5 bases, leaving 7 bases not matched to a gene. The length of the CDR3 is 16 residues. The germline CDR1 and CDR2 sequences are MGHRA and YSYEKL. The CDR3 nucleotides are TGCGCCAGCAGCCACTTTGGGACTAGCGCCGAAAACATTCAGTACTTC. Translated, it gives CASSHFGTSAENIQYF.

This sequence joins TRBV19 and TRBJ1-1, with D possibly being TRBD1 (5 bases). V was shortened by 10 bases and J by 1 base, with 16 bases between the two germline ends. CDR1 LNHDA and CDR2 SQIVND come from the germline V gene (reference sequence). The CDR3 is 14 amino acids. In DNA form, the CDR3 reads TGTGCCACTCGGGGGTCTGTGGCGAACACTGAAGCTTTCTTT. It codes for CATRGSVANTEAFF.

About this clone itself: The sample has other DNA sequences that encode this CDR3 too. The rearrangement joins TRBV18 to TRBJ1-1; unclear D gene. The CDR3 is 13 residues long. Per the germline V gene, CDR1 is KGHSH and CDR2 is LQKENI. V shed 1 base and J shed 5 bases, with 8 bases lying between them. CDR3 in amino acids: CASSPQGDTEAFF. The CDR3 nucleotides are TGTGCCAGCTCACCACAAGGAGATACTGAAGCTTTCTTT.

This chain uses TRBV9 with TRBJ1-4, with D possibly being TRBD1 (6 bases). This CDR3 has 14 amino acids. The V gene lost 4 bases and the J gene lost 4 bases, with 11 bases spanning the gap. The V gene's germline CDR1 is SGDLS and CDR2 YYNGEE. CDR3 loop: CASSTGTLNEKLFF. In nucleotides, the CDR3 is TGTGCCAGCAGCACCGGGACACTTAATGAAAAACTGTTTTTT.

The V call is TRBV5-1, the J call TRBJ1-2; D might be TRBD1 (6 bases). Trimming shortened V by 0 bases and J by 4 bases, and 13 bases separated the two germline ends. This CDR3 is built from 15 residues. The germline V gene has CDR1 SGHRS and CDR2 YFSETQ. As DNA, the CDR3 is TGCGCCAGCAGCTTGGAGGTAGGACAGACCTATGGCTACACCTTC. Protein product: CASSLEVGQTYGYTF.

The rearrangement joins TRBV4-1 to TRBJ2-7, with 7 bases identical to TRBD1. V lost 0 bases and J lost 0; bases outside the gene matches: 5. The germline CDR1 and CDR2 sequences are MGHRA and YSYEKL. This CDR3 has 16 amino acids. Written as DNA, the CDR3 is TGCGCCAGCAGCCAAGAATGGGACAGCAGCTCCTACGAGCAGTACTTC. Translated, it gives CASSQEWDSSSYEQYF.

The rearrangement joins TRBV7-8 to TRBJ1-6; TRBD1 is a possible D gene (6 bases). V lost 5 bases and J 11 bases, leaving 13 bases between the germline ends. The CDR3 runs 13 residues. Germline loops: CDR1 SGHVS, CDR2 FQNEAQ. Here the CDR3 reads CASSLRQETPLHF. The CDR3, as DNA: TGTGCCAGCAGCCTCCGACAGGAAACACCCCTCCACTTT.

J is TRBJ2-1 and V is TRBV6-4; 7 nucleotides line up with TRBD1. Germline V CDR1 and CDR2: MRHNA, SNTAGT. V shed 3 bases, J shed 6 bases, and the junction held 5 bases outside the gene matches. The CDR3 sequence is 14 residues long. This CDR3 reads CASSEQGMGNEQFF. CDR3 nucleotides: TGTGCCAGCAGTGAACAGGGGATGGGCAATGAGCAGTTCTTC.

The chain links TRBV4-1 to TRBJ1-5; TRBD1 might be the D (6 bases). CDR3 length equals 15 residues. The ends were cut back, 3 bases at V and 6 bases at J, with 15 bases in the middle. The germline CDR1 and CDR2 sequences are MGHRA and YSYEKL. CDR3 coding DNA: TGCGCCAGCAGCCAGAGAAAACAGGGAACTCAGCCCCAGCATTTT. The encoded protein is CASSQRKQGTQPQHF.

V and J are TRBV30 and TRBJ1-2, with a weak D call TRBD1 (6 bases). The germline V gene has CDR1 GTSNPN and CDR2 SVGIG (reference sequence). The CDR3 has 18 residues. The V and J ends lost 2 bases and 0 bases respectively, with 22 bases between them. The CDR3 sequence: CAWSSSTGATPANYGYTF. In nucleotides, the CDR3 is TGTGCCTGGAGTTCCTCGACAGGCGCCACTCCCGCTAACTATGGCTACACCTTC.

This clone was observed once. This chain joins TRBV4-1 and TRBJ1-1; D is unclear. Trimming took off 0 bases at V and 3 bases at J, with 11 bases between the two ends. Germline-derived CDR1 and CDR2 are MGHRA and YSYEKL. The CDR3 spans 15 residues. The CDR3 bases are TGCGCCAGCAGCCAAGACGTCGACCGGGACACTGAAGCTTTCTTT. Translation: CASSQDVDRDTEAFF.

The chain is built from TRBV7-2 and TRBJ2-7; the match to TRBD2 covers 10 bases. The V and J ends lost 6 bases and 1 base, in that order; junction bases with no gene match: 6. Germline CDR1 and CDR2: SGHTA and FQGNSA. CDR3 length equals 15 residues. The CDR3 region has the DNA TGTGCCAGCAGGGTCGGGACTAGCGAATCCTACGAGCAGTACTTC. Translated: CASRVGTSESYEQYF.

The CDR3 sequence: CASWPGGNYGYTF. CDR3 sequence (DNA): TGCGCCAGCTGGCCAGGGGGCAACTATGGCTACACCTTC. This chain uses TRBV5-1 with TRBJ1-2, with 8 nucleotides matching TRBD1. V trimming: 7 bases; J trimming: 2 bases; junction bases outside the gene matches: 4. CDR3 size: 13 residues. Germline CDR1 is SGHRS and CDR2 is YFSETQ.

The chain couples TRBV30 to TRBJ1-2; the match to TRBD1 covers 7 bases. CDR3 length: 13 residues. With V trimmed by 3 bases and J by 7 bases, 8 bases remained unmatched. CDR1 and CDR2 (germline): GTSNPN, SVGIG (reference sequence). The CDR3 nucleotides read TGTGCCTGGAGCCCGGGGACAGCATCTGGCTACACCTTC. Translation gives CAWSPGTASGYTF.